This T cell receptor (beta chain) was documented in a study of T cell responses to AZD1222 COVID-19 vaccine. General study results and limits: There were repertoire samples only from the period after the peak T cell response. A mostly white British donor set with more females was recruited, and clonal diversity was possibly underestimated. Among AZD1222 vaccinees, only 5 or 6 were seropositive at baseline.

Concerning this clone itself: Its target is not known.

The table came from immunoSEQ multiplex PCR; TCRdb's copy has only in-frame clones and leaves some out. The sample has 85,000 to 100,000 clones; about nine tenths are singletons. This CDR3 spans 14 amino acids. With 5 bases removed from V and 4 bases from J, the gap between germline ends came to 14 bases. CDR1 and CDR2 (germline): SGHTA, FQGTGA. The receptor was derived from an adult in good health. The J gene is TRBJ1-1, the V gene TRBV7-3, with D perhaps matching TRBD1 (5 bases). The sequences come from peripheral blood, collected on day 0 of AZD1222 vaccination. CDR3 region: CASSKQAGTTEAFF. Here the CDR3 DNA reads TGTGCCAGCAGCAAGCAAGCAGGGACCACTGAAGCTTTCTTT.